This T cell receptor beta chain comes out of a study of CD8 T cells in Susac syndrome. Study results and caveats: As acknowledged by the study, its TCR sequencing and HLA analysis included a relatively small number of individuals.

This clonotype was seen once. Its antigen is not known. Germline assignment: CDR1 DFQATT and CDR2 SNEGSKA (reference sequence). The CDR3 sequence is 12 residues long. The V end was cut by 3 bases, the J end by 10 bases, with 13 bases between. Random hexamers were used to reverse transcribe an amount of about 0.45 to 1 ug RNA. Amplification of TCR beta CDR3 was carried out by immunoSEQ multiplex PCR, which covered 54 Vbeta and 13 Jbeta segments. Via MiXCR, TCRdb re-called the immunoSEQ multiplex PCR reads, giving one row per CDR3 protein. The profile shows some 90,000 distinct CDR3 sequences, roughly 91% of them singletons.

The TCR comes from a human donor in good health. This chain links TRBV20-1 with TRBJ2-1, with D unresolved. Sequenced input: CD8+ T cells from PBMCs. The CDR3 reads CSARDGVGEQFF. CDR3 DNA: TGCAGTGCTAGGGATGGGGTAGGGGAGCAGTTCTTC.